Following are 19 T cell receptor beta chains from one sample sequenced in a study of cytomegalovirus exposure and HLA in healthy donors. PCR amplification relied on 60 Vbeta primers (plus 13 Jbeta primers). Sequencing used immunoSEQ multiplex PCR; TCRdb keeps in-frame clones, though not all of them. The table records approximately 90,000 clones, about 80% of them present only once. The source material was PBMCs. These receptors came from a male donor in good health and CMV-seronegative.

The V and J genes are TRBV4-1 and TRBJ2-3, with TRBD1 matching over 9 bases. J lost 1 base, V lost 4 bases, and 3 bases had no gene match. This CDR3 region has 15 residues. Germline assignment: CDR1 MGHRA and CDR2 YSYEKL. The CDR3 DNA follows: TGCGCCAGCAGCCCACAGGGGGCTGGCACAGATACGCAGTATTTT. Protein: CASSPQGAGTDTQYF.

This clone was seen more than once but under ten times. The chain recombines TRBV6-5 with TRBJ1-3, with D unclear. V dropped 0 bases and J dropped 9 bases, with 9 bases sitting between them. The germline V gene encodes CDR1 MNHEY and CDR2 SVGAGI. The CDR3 sequence is 13 residues long. CDR3 in DNA: TGTGCCAGCAGTTACTCTGGAGAAAGCACCATATATTTT. It codes for CASSYSGESTIYF.

The chain employs TRBV30 and TRBJ2-3, with 8 bases matching TRBD1. Per the germline V gene, CDR1 is GTSNPN and CDR2 is SVGIG (reference sequence). The CDR3 loop spans 15 amino acids. Unmatched junction bases numbered 7, after V lost 4 bases and J lost 1 base. As DNA, the CDR3 is TGTGCCTGGACTACAGGGACAGGAGGCACAGATACGCAGTATTTT. Its translation is CAWTTGTGGTDTQYF. Combining the CDR3 with reference TRBV30 and TRBJ2-3 gives the whole variable domain SQTIHQWPATLVQPVGSPLSLECTVEGTSNPNLYWYRQAAGRGLQLLFYSVGIGQISSEVPQNLSASRPQDRQFILSSKKLLLSDSGFYLCAWTTGTGGTDTQYFGPGTRLTVL.

The chain carries TRBV27 and TRBJ2-7, with D unclear. CDR3 length equals 14 residues. Germline values: CDR1 MNHEY, CDR2 SMNVEV (reference sequence). Trimming took off 5 bases at V and 3 bases at J, with 14 bases between the two ends. In nucleotides, the CDR3 is TGTGCCAGCAGTCCCGGCACGGAGTTCTACGAGCAGTACTTC. This gives the protein CASSPGTEFYEQYF.

The gene calls are TRBV11-3 and TRBJ2-1, with TRBD2 identical over 7 bases. V shed 5 bases and J 7 bases; nucleotides not matched to a gene: 2. The CDR3 is 12 residues long. CDR1 and CDR2 from the germline V gene are SGHNT and YENEEA. The CDR3: CASSAGGNEQFF. CDR3 nucleotides: TGTGCCAGCAGCGCCGGGGGGAATGAGCAGTTCTTC.

J is TRBJ1-4 and V is TRBV6-7, with D perhaps matching TRBD1 (5 bases). TRBV6-7 is an open reading frame, and its role is uncertain. The length of the CDR3 is 15 residues. V was pared by 4 bases and J by 0 bases, with 9 bases between. CDR3 nucleotide sequence: TGTGCCAGCAGTTCGCAGGGTGCAACTAATGAAAAACTGTTTTTT. Protein sequence: CASSSQGATNEKLFF.

This sequence joins TRBV9 and TRBJ2-3; D is possibly TRBD1 (6 bases). CDR3 length equals 15 residues. The germline V and J ends were trimmed by 0 bases and 2 bases, with 10 bases remaining between them. The germline CDR1 and CDR2 sequences are SGDLS and YYNGEE. CDR3 sequence: CASSVGAGVTDTQYF. The CDR3 region has the DNA TGTGCCAGCAGCGTAGGGGCAGGGGTCACAGATACGCAGTATTTT.

This clone was seen once. The gene calls are TRBV5-1 and TRBJ1-1; no clear D gene. V was cut by 7 bases and J by 4 bases, with 20 bases left in between. The germline V gene encodes CDR1 SGHRS and CDR2 YFSETQ. The CDR3 extends over 15 amino acids. In DNA form, the CDR3 reads TGCGCCAGCGCCCAACAGCCTACGCGGGGCACTGAAGCTTTCTTT. This translates into CASAQQPTRGTEAFF.

The chain employs TRBV5-1 and TRBJ2-7; TRBD2 matches 7 bases. With V trimmed by 3 bases and J by 6 bases, 15 bases remained unmatched. Germline-derived CDR1 and CDR2 are SGHRS and YFSETQ. The CDR3 runs to 16 residues. The CDR3 sequence is CASSSLSDGPGGEQYF. The CDR3 DNA reads TGCGCCAGCAGCTCACTATCCGACGGGCCGGGGGGCGAGCAGTACTTC.

This chain uses TRBV2 with TRBJ1-1; D gene ambiguous. Trimming shortened V by 2 bases and J by 7 bases, and 8 bases separated the two germline ends. The germline gives CDR1 SNHLY, CDR2 FYNNEI. CDR3 length equals 12 residues. CDR3 DNA: TGTGCCAGCAGTGAATGGCGGATTGAAGCTTTCTTT. Its protein product is CASSEWRIEAFF. The full variable domain, in which reference TRBV2 and TRBJ1-1 provide the parts outside the CDR3, is EPEVTQTPSHQVTQMGQEVILRCVPISNHLYFYWYRQILGQKVEFLVSFYNNEISEKSEIFDDQFSVERPDGSNFTLKIRSTKLEDSAMYFCASSEWRIEAFFGQGTRLTVV.

In this sample, this clone turned up a few times. The J gene is TRBJ1-5, the V gene TRBV27; possible D gene TRBD1, 6 bases. CDR1 and CDR2 from the germline V gene are MNHEY and SMNVEV (reference sequence). This CDR3 is built from 13 residues. V lost 5 bases and J lost 6, with 11 bases in between. In DNA, the CDR3 is TGTGCCAGCAGTGGGGGGGGCTTTCAGCCCCAGCATTTT. Its protein is CASSGGGFQPQHF.

This chain links TRBV27 with TRBJ2-1, with TRBD1 identical over 8 bases. Germline lookup yields CDR1 MNHEY and CDR2 SMNVEV (reference sequence). The CDR3 spans 15 residues. The V gene end was trimmed by 6 bases and the J gene end by 5 bases; junction bases not matched to a gene: 9. The CDR3 protein is CASSRGTGGNNEQFF. CDR3 nucleotide sequence: TGTGCCAGCAGCCGCGGGACAGGAGGCAACAATGAGCAGTTCTTC.

The V call is TRBV5-6, the J call TRBJ1-4, with D possibly TRBD1 on 5 matching bases. The V end was cut by 0 bases, the J end by 6 bases, with 12 bases between. Germline loops: CDR1 SGHDT, CDR2 YYEEEE. The CDR3 length is 15 residues. For the CDR3, the DNA is TGTGCCAGCAGCTTGGGGCCAACAGGCTATGAAAAACTGTTTTTT. Translation gives CASSLGPTGYEKLFF.

The rearrangement links TRBV7-2 to TRBJ2-7; D may be TRBD2 (7 bases). The V gene's germline CDR1 is SGHTA and CDR2 FQGNSA. Trimming removed 5 bases from V and 2 bases from J, with 16 bases in between. The CDR3 has 15 amino acids. The CDR3 is CASSPWGGPAYEQYF. In DNA form, the CDR3 reads TGTGCCAGCAGCCCTTGGGGGGGCCCTGCCTACGAGCAGTACTTC. Using reference TRBV7-2 and TRBJ2-7 for the parts outside the CDR3, the full variable domain is GAGVSQSPSNKVTEKGKDVELRCDPISGHTALYWYRQSLGQGLEFLIYFQGNSAPDKSGLPSDRFSAERTGGSVSTLTIQRTQQEDSAVYLCASSPWGGPAYEQYFGPGTRLTVT.

Of note for this clone: The identical CDR3 is also encoded by other nucleotide sequences in the sample. The chain uses TRBV28 and TRBJ1-2; 7 bases agree with TRBD1. CDR1 is MDHEN, CDR2 SYDVKM, per germline. This CDR3 comprises 15 residues. The V and J ends lost 6 bases and 2 bases, in that order; junction bases with no gene match: 9. CDR3 amino acids: CASRGRQGINYGYTF. The CDR3 nucleotides are TGTGCCAGCAGGGGCAGACAGGGCATAAACTATGGCTACACCTTC.

The rearrangement joins TRBV5-1 to TRBJ2-1; possibly TRBD2 for D (6 bases). Trimming took off 3 bases at V and 4 bases at J, with 20 bases between the two ends. The CDR3 consists of 17 residues. The germline V gene has CDR1 SGHRS and CDR2 YFSETQ. The CDR3 nucleotides read TGCGCCAGCAGCTGGCCCCTCGGCAGGGAGGTTTACAATGAGCAGTTCTTC. Protein: CASSWPLGREVYNEQFF.

This chain links TRBV19 with TRBJ1-5; D unresolved. The CDR3 is made up of 14 amino acids. Trimming left V 4 bases short and J 4 bases short, with 11 bases between. Looked up from germline, CDR1 is LNHDA and CDR2 is SQIVND (reference sequence). The chain's CDR3 is CASSSMGRNQPQHF. The CDR3 coding sequence is TGTGCCAGTAGTAGTATGGGGAGGAATCAGCCCCAGCATTTT.

There are a few counts of this clone. The CDR3 sequence: CASSPPRQGKGEQYF. CDR3 DNA sequence: TGTGCCAGCAGTCCCCCCCGGCAGGGAAAAGGCGAGCAGTACTTC. V usage is TRBV28 and J usage is TRBJ2-7; D possibly corresponds to TRBD1 (5 bases). Germline V gene lookup returns CDR1 MDHEN and CDR2 SYDVKM. The CDR3 has 15 residues. The V and J ends lost 5 bases and 6 bases respectively, with 20 bases between them.

The V and J genes are TRBV5-4 and TRBJ2-1, with D maybe TRBD2 (5 bases). V dropped 4 bases and J dropped 2 bases, with 19 bases sitting between them. Germline V CDR1 and CDR2: SGHNT, YYREEE (reference sequence). This CDR3 has 17 residues. CDR3 sequence reads: CASSPAGSRVTYNEQFF. In DNA, the CDR3 is TGTGCCAGCAGCCCGGCCGGTTCGCGGGTGACCTACAATGAGCAGTTCTTC.